These 27 T cell receptor beta chains were all obtained from the same sample, sequenced in a study of metastatic and nonmetastatic thyroid tumors (dated by TCRdb to the early 2020s). The library relied on PCR. The sample was run on an Illumina HiSeq 4000. TCRdb ran its own pipeline on the public reads, namely fastp trimming at Q25 and MiXCR clone calling, and kept in-frame beta chains. This sample is represented by just over 20,000 clones; 12% of them were singletons. The ten largest clonotypes hold approximately 6% of the sample. No treatment had been received by any patient before thyroid surgery. Sequencing used blood. All receptors derive from a male donor with papillary thyroid cancer or a benign thyroid nodule (not recorded which). Some clones in this sample may be carry-over from other donors' samples.

Many counts were recorded for this clone. V usage is TRBV7-2 and J usage is TRBJ1-3, with TRBD1 matching over 7 bases. Germline CDR1 and CDR2: SGHTA and FQGNSA. The CDR3 covers 16 residues. V shed 1 base and J 3 bases; nucleotides not matched to a gene: 6. The CDR3 spells CASSLGRTGRGNTIYF. The DNA of the CDR3 is TGTGCCAGCAGCTTAGGGCGGACAGGCCGTGGAAACACCATATATTTT.

The genes are TRBV30 and TRBJ2-5; D remains ambiguous. V lost 3 bases, J lost 5 bases, and 19 bases lay in between. The germline V gene has CDR1 GTSNPN and CDR2 SVGIG (reference sequence). This CDR3 spans 15 amino acids. CDR3 nucleotide sequence: TGTGCCTGGAGCCCCTCGGGCTGGTTCGGGGAGACCCAGTACTTC. It specifies CAWSPSGWFGETQYF.

This clone has ten or more counts. The gene calls are TRBV2 and TRBJ2-1, with D tentatively TRBD2 (6 bases). CDR1 is SNHLY, CDR2 FYNNEI, per germline. The CDR3 extends over 13 amino acids. V dropped 7 bases and J dropped 9 bases, with 16 bases sitting between them. The CDR3 DNA reads TGTGCCAGCACTGGGACTCGTGGGGTTGAGCAGTTCTTC. As protein: CASTGTRGVEQFF.

This clone is medium-sized in the sample. The J gene is TRBJ2-2, the V gene TRBV19; TRBD2 aligns across 8 bases. The CDR3 length is 14 residues. CDR1 and CDR2 (germline): LNHDA, SQIVND (reference sequence). The trim removed 3 bases at V and 7 bases at J, leaving 4 bases unmatched. This chain's CDR3 is CASSIQREFGELFF. CDR3 DNA: TGTGCCAGTAGTATCCAGCGGGAGTTCGGGGAGCTGTTTTTT.

The rearrangement uses TRBV6-1 and TRBJ1-2; 8 positions match TRBD1. The germline gives CDR1 MNHNS, CDR2 SASEGT. The ends lost 5 bases at V and 8 bases at J; junction bases unmatched: 4. This CDR3 contains 12 residues. The CDR3 region has the DNA TGTGCCAGCAGTCCAGGGGGCAAAGGCTACACCTTC. It translates to CASSPGGKGYTF.

This clone is medium-sized within its sample. The chain is built from TRBV27 and TRBJ2-7; no reliable D call. CDR1 is MNHEY, CDR2 SMNVEV, per germline (reference sequence). Trimming left V 3 bases short and J 6 bases short, with 9 bases between. The CDR3 has 12 amino acids. The CDR3 DNA reads TGTGCCAGCAGTTTTGAAGGGCGCGAGCAGTACTTC. It translates to CASSFEGREQYF.

The chain employs TRBV6-2 or TRBV6-3 and TRBJ2-7, with 7 bases identical to TRBD2. This CDR3 spans 14 amino acids. Germline CDR1 MNHEY, CDR2 SVGEGT. J lost 4 bases, V lost 1 base, and 4 bases had no gene match. Here the CDR3 DNA reads TGTGCCAGCAGTTACTTTGCTAGCGGTTACGAGCAGTACTTC. Translation: CASSYFASGYEQYF.

By sample fraction, this clone is medium-sized. The chain is built from TRBV28 and TRBJ2-2; D is uncertain. Germline CDR1 reads MDHEN; CDR2 reads SYDVKM. There are 14 residues in the CDR3. Trimming pared 8 bases from V and 2 bases from J, leaving 12 bases between. CDR3 bases: TGTGCCAGCCAAGGGCCAGCCAACACCGGGGAGCTGTTTTTT. It codes for CASQGPANTGELFF.

This clone has a handful of counts. V usage is TRBV7-2 and J usage is TRBJ2-3, with D hard to call. This CDR3 has 12 amino acids. Germline assignment: CDR1 SGHTA and CDR2 FQGNSA. Trimming pared 5 bases from V and 5 bases from J, leaving 8 bases between. The CDR3 DNA is TGTGCCAGCAGCGAGCTGGGAGATACGCAGTATTTT. Encoded protein: CASSELGDTQYF.

This clone was seen many times. V gene TRBV20-1 combines with J gene TRBJ1-5, with D possibly TRBD1 on 6 matching bases. CDR3 length: 15 residues. V lost 4 bases and J lost 2, with 15 bases in between. Germline V lookup: CDR1 DFQATT, CDR2 SNEGSKA (reference sequence). The CDR3, as DNA: TGCAGTGCTACCAAAACAGGGTTCGGCAATCAGCCCCAGCATTTT. It yields the protein CSATKTGFGNQPQHF.

The sample holds many counts of this clone. The chain joins TRBV5-5 to TRBJ2-1; D uncertain. There are 14 residues in the CDR3. V gave up 4 bases and J gave up 4 bases, with 12 bases separating them. Germline CDR1 and CDR2: SGHKS and YYEKEE (reference sequence). The DNA of the CDR3 is TGTGCCAGCAGCGTCTACAGAGAATACAATGAGCAGTTCTTC. This gives the protein CASSVYREYNEQFF.

Ten or more counts support this clone. This chain joins TRBV19 and TRBJ1-2; possibly TRBD1 for D (6 bases). The CDR3 covers 15 residues. The V gene lost 1 base and the J gene lost 9 bases, with 18 bases spanning the gap. Germline lookup yields CDR1 LNHDA and CDR2 SQIVND (reference sequence). The CDR3 loop reads CASSIVQGARKSYTF. CDR3 DNA: TGTGCCAGTAGTATAGTACAGGGAGCGCGCAAGAGCTACACCTTC.

This clone was counted ten times or more. This rearrangement joins TRBV7-9 to TRBJ2-7, with 8 bases lining up with TRBD1. Per germline, CDR1 SEHNR and CDR2 FQNEAQ (reference sequence). The CDR3 is made up of 15 amino acids. V was pared by 5 bases and J by 2 bases, with 8 bases of the junction left unmatched. The CDR3 loop reads CASSPEGQDAYEQYF. The CDR3 DNA reads as TGTGCCAGCAGCCCTGAGGGACAGGATGCCTACGAGCAGTACTTC. The variable domain in full, completed from reference TRBV7-9 and TRBJ2-7, reads DTGVSQNPRHKITKRGQNVTFRCDPISEHNRLYWYRQTLGQGPEFLTYFQNEAQLEKSRLLSDRFSAERPKGSFSTLEIQRTEQGDSAMYLCASSPEGQDAYEQYFGPGTRLTVT.

This rearrangement joins TRBV5-1 to TRBJ2-2; TRBD1 matches at 7 bases. Losses at the gene ends were 2 bases for V and 7 bases for J; bases not matched to a gene: 14. CDR1 and CDR2 from the germline V gene are SGHRS and YFSETQ. This CDR3 has 17 amino acids. The CDR3 spells CASSFPSFRQGSGELFF. DNA for the CDR3: TGCGCCAGCAGCTTCCCTTCTTTTAGACAGGGCAGCGGGGAGCTGTTTTTT.

The CDR3 region is CASKFIGATYEQYF. For the CDR3, the DNA is TGTGCCAGCAAGTTTATCGGGGCGACCTACGAGCAGTACTTC. The rearrangement joins TRBV28 to TRBJ2-7; D might be TRBD1 or TRBD2, each matching 5 bases. There are 14 residues in the CDR3. Germline loops: CDR1 MDHEN, CDR2 SYDVKM. V lost 7 bases and J 2 bases, leaving 15 bases between the germline ends.

By share, this clone ranks as medium-sized. The chain joins TRBV28 to TRBJ1-2; TRBD1 is a possible D gene (5 bases). CDR3 size: 13 residues. Germline V gives CDR1 MDHEN, CDR2 SYDVKM. Trimming left V 7 bases short and J 5 bases short, with 14 bases between. The CDR3 is CASTGTSLYGYTF. The CDR3 coding sequence is TGTGCCAGCACCGGGACTTCCCTTTATGGCTACACCTTC.

This clone was recorded at least ten times. CDR3 nucleotides: TGTGCCAGTAGCCGCAGTGGACGCAGCGGGAGGTACTACAATGAGCAGTTCTTC. Amino acids: CASSRSGRSGRYYNEQFF. The chain combines TRBV19 with TRBJ2-1, with TRBD2 identical over 9 bases. J was trimmed by 3 bases and V by 6 bases; bases with no gene match: 15. The CDR3 length is 18 residues. The germline V gene has CDR1 LNHDA and CDR2 SQIVND (reference sequence).

Relative to its sample, this clone is medium-sized. The V call is TRBV28, the J call TRBJ2-1; D perhaps matches TRBD2 (5 bases). CDR1 is MDHEN and CDR2 is SYDVKM in the germline V gene. The CDR3 length is 13 residues. V lost 5 bases to trimming and J lost 3 bases, with 8 bases between them. CDR3 coding DNA: TGTGCCAGCAGTCTCGGACTCTACAATGAGCAGTTCTTC. Translating gives CASSLGLYNEQFF.

This clone is termed medium-sized. The chain employs TRBV12-3 or TRBV12-4 and TRBJ2-3; 7 bases map to TRBD1. V was pared by 6 bases and J by 1 base, with 7 bases of the junction left unmatched. This CDR3 comprises 15 residues. The CDR3 DNA reads as TGTGCCAGCAGGCGACAGGGTCTTCGCACAGATACGCAGTATTTT. Its protein is CASRRQGLRTDTQYF.

This clone was counted at least ten times. The V gene is TRBV15, the J gene TRBJ1-2, with D possibly being TRBD1 (6 bases). V was clipped by 3 bases and J by 8 bases, with 22 bases between them. The CDR3 is made up of 16 amino acids. Germline CDR1 is LNHNV and CDR2 is YYDKDF (reference sequence). The CDR3, as DNA: TGTGCCACCAGCAGGGACCCCGAAGGGGGGGCGGAGGGCTACACCTTC. It is translated as CATSRDPEGGAEGYTF.

This clone was seen a few times. V usage is TRBV28 and J usage is TRBJ2-1, with D uncertain. The germline gives CDR1 MDHEN, CDR2 SYDVKM. Between the trimmed V and J ends, which lost 5 bases and 7 bases, there was a span of 15 bases. CDR3 length equals 14 residues. CDR3 amino acids: CASSTPGHGNEQFF. The CDR3 nucleotides are TGTGCCAGCAGTACACCGGGCCACGGGAATGAGCAGTTCTTC.

This clone was recorded at least ten times. The chain links TRBV20-1 to TRBJ1-6; D is perhaps TRBD1 (5 bases). Germline CDR1 is DFQATT and CDR2 is SNEGSKA (reference sequence). This CDR3 is built from 13 residues. Trimming removed 3 bases from V and 10 bases from J, with 13 bases in between. CDR3 region: CSASPSQGSPLHF. In DNA form, the CDR3 reads TGCAGTGCTAGCCCGTCGCAGGGCTCACCCCTCCACTTT.

This clone was detected only a few times. The CDR3 spells CASVRMASGTYNEQFF. The CDR3, as DNA: TGTGCCAGCGTCCGGATGGCTAGCGGTACCTACAATGAGCAGTTCTTC. The V and J genes are TRBV27 and TRBJ2-1; 7 bases match TRBD2. The CDR3 extends over 16 amino acids. V lost 8 bases and J lost 2; bases outside the gene matches: 12. Germline V gene data show CDR1 as MNHEY and CDR2 as SMNVEV (reference sequence).

This clone was recorded many times. The chain uses TRBV7-8 and TRBJ2-3, with 9 bases lining up with TRBD1. The J segment lost 8 bases and the V segment lost 5 bases, leaving 8 bases of the junction unmatched. The CDR3 is 14 amino acids. Per germline, CDR1 SGHVS and CDR2 FQNEAQ. The CDR3 sequence is CASSPYRGQGTQYF. Here the CDR3 DNA reads TGTGCCAGCAGCCCTTACAGGGGGCAGGGTACGCAGTATTTT.

In its sample, this clone is medium-sized. This sequence joins TRBV12-3 or TRBV12-4 and TRBJ2-1, with 9 nucleotides matching TRBD1. The CDR3 totals 15 residues. V gave up 6 bases and J gave up 0 bases; unmatched junction bases: 3. The CDR3 sequence is CASSPGQGSYNEQFF. CDR3 in DNA: TGTGCCAGCAGCCCGGGACAGGGCTCCTACAATGAGCAGTTCTTC.

The chain has TRBV6-1 and TRBJ2-7; D perhaps matches TRBD2 (5 bases). Per the germline V gene, CDR1 is MNHNS and CDR2 is SASEGT. V gave up 3 bases and J gave up 0 bases, with 6 bases separating them. This CDR3 is built from 13 residues. CDR3 DNA sequence: TGTGCCAGCAGTGAGGAGGACTCCTACGAGCAGTACTTC. This codes for CASSEEDSYEQYF.

This clone was recorded once. The V call is TRBV11-2, the J call TRBJ2-7; D is possibly TRBD1 (5 bases). CDR3 length: 14 residues. CDR1 is SGHAT and CDR2 is FQNNGV in the germline V gene. V dropped 3 bases and J dropped 3 bases, with 12 bases sitting between them. The CDR3 nucleotides are TGTGCCAGCAGCTTGGGGCTGGGGAACTACGAGCAGTACTTC. Protein: CASSLGLGNYEQYF.